Following are 27 T cell receptor beta chains from one sample sequenced in a study of blood T cells in healthy people across ages. The second PCR ran 7 to 11 cycles with a sample-barcoded 5' primer and J-beta primers. TCRdb processed the 5' RACE reads anew with MiXCR; each CDR3 protein has one entry. Among 1.5 million to 2 million distinct CDR3 sequences, 39% were seen once, and the ten largest hold 20% to 25%. Sequenced sample: blood. These receptors were obtained from a human donor in good health.

V is TRBV20-1 and J is TRBJ2-5; D remains unclear. The CDR3 is 14 residues long. Trimming shortened V by 0 bases and J by 2 bases, and 10 bases separated the two germline ends. Per germline, CDR1 DFQATT and CDR2 SNEGSKA (reference sequence). CDR3 coding DNA: TGCAGTGCTAGAGACAAGTCAAATCAAGAGACCCAGTACTTC. Its protein is CSARDKSNQETQYF.

V is TRBV20-1 and J is TRBJ1-1; D gene unclear. Deletions cut 0 bases from V and 7 bases from J, with 12 bases between. Germline V gives CDR1 DFQATT, CDR2 SNEGSKA (reference sequence). There are 13 residues in the CDR3. For the CDR3, the DNA is TGCAGTGCTAGAGAAGGGCTATGCTTTGAAGCTTTCTTT. This gives the protein CSAREGLCFEAFF.

There are a few counts of this clonotype. The chain uses TRBV29-1 and TRBJ1-2; 8 nucleotides agree with TRBD1. CDR1 is SQVTM, CDR2 ANQGSEA, per germline. The CDR3 loop spans 14 amino acids. V was pared by 7 bases and J by 4 bases, with 11 bases of the junction left unmatched. Here the CDR3 DNA reads TGCAGCGGCTCTGGGGGGACAGGAGTCTATGGCTACACCTTC. Translating gives CSGSGGTGVYGYTF. Combining the CDR3 with reference TRBV29-1 and TRBJ1-2 gives the whole variable domain SAVISQKPSRDICQRGTSLTIQCQVDSQVTMMFWYRQQPGQSLTLIATANQGSEATYESGFVIDKFPISRPNLTFSTLTVSNMSPEDSSIYLCSGSGGTGVYGYTFGSGTRLTVV.

The V call is TRBV4-3, the J call TRBJ1-1; weak D call: TRBD1 (6 bases). Germline V gene data show CDR1 as LGHNA and CDR2 as YSLEER. The CDR3 has 15 residues. Trimming left V 0 bases short and J 1 base short, with 9 bases between. The DNA for the CDR3 is TGCGCCAGCAGCCAAGATGGGGGCGGGAACACTGAAGCTTTCTTT. Protein product: CASSQDGGGNTEAFF.

The gene calls are TRBV25-1 and TRBJ2-7, with D possibly called TRBD1 or TRBD2 (7 bases each). Germline V gene lookup returns CDR1 MGHDK and CDR2 SYGVNS. The CDR3 runs 14 residues. The V end lost 4 bases, the J end lost 3 bases, and 13 bases lay between the germline ends. CDR3 nucleotide sequence: TGTGCCAGCAGTGTTTCAGGGGGGGTCTACGAGCAGTACTTC. Amino acids: CASSVSGGVYEQYF.

The chain uses TRBV11-2 and TRBJ2-5; D unresolved. Germline values: CDR1 SGHAT, CDR2 FQNNGV. This CDR3 has 13 residues. The V end was cut by 5 bases, the J end by 1 base, with 8 bases between. CDR3 residues: CASSPLLQETQYF. The CDR3 DNA reads TGTGCCAGCAGCCCCCTACTCCAAGAGACCCAGTACTTC.

The chain couples TRBV28 to TRBJ2-3; TRBD2 aligns across 11 bases. CDR3 length: 17 amino acids. V lost 3 bases, J lost 4 bases, and 9 bases stayed unmatched. CDR1 and CDR2 (germline): MDHEN, SYDVKM. CDR3 coding DNA: TGTGCCAGCAGTTTGAGACTAGCGGGGTACGGCCCAGATACGCAGTATTTT. As protein: CASSLRLAGYGPDTQYF.

V and J are TRBV6-2 or TRBV6-3 and TRBJ2-3, with TRBD1 matching 8 bases. V was pared by 6 bases and J by 5 bases, with 13 bases of the junction left unmatched. CDR1 MNHEY and CDR2 SVGEGT come from the germline V gene. This CDR3 region has 16 residues. CDR3 amino acids: CASSSMGTGGEDTQYF. The DNA of the CDR3 is TGTGCCAGCAGCTCTATGGGGACAGGAGGGGAAGATACGCAGTATTTT.

The chain is built from TRBV3-1 and TRBJ2-5; D ambiguous. V gave up 0 bases and J gave up 5 bases, with 16 bases separating them. There are 16 residues in the CDR3. CDR1 is LGHDT and CDR2 is YNNKEL in the germline V gene (reference sequence). CDR3 nucleotide sequence: TGTGCCAGCAGCCAAGATCCCGGCCAGCCACGCGAGACCCAGTACTTC. Translated, it gives CASSQDPGQPRETQYF.

The table lists this clonotype with a few counts. The V gene is TRBV7-2, the J gene TRBJ2-3; a weak D match, TRBD1 (5 bases). V gave up 5 bases and J gave up 7 bases, with 22 bases separating them. CDR1 SGHTA and CDR2 FQGNSA come from the germline V gene. The CDR3 runs 16 residues. The CDR3 sequence: CASSPGSTPGVYTQYF. The CDR3 DNA reads as TGTGCCAGCAGCCCAGGGTCGACACCAGGCGTATATACGCAGTATTTT.

This clonotype was recorded once. The chain combines TRBV12-3 or TRBV12-4 with TRBJ1-2; TRBD1 might be the D (6 bases). Trimming cost V 6 bases and J 3 bases, with 17 bases left between them. The CDR3 is 15 amino acids. The CDR3 is CASSMSLRTDYGYTF. The CDR3 DNA follows: TGTGCCAGCAGCATGAGCCTCCGGACAGACTATGGCTACACCTTC.

This chain uses TRBV5-1 with TRBJ1-4, with 9 bases that match TRBD1. CDR3 length: 14 residues. The trim removed 4 bases at V and 8 bases at J, leaving 6 bases unmatched. CDR1 SGHRS and CDR2 YFSETQ come from the germline V gene. The CDR3: CASSTRQGGEKLFF. CDR3 bases: TGCGCCAGCAGCACTCGACAGGGGGGCGAAAAACTGTTTTTT.

The chain joins TRBV28 to TRBJ2-1; TRBD2 matches at 8 bases. The CDR3 has 15 amino acids. Germline V CDR1 and CDR2: MDHEN, SYDVKM. With 2 bases clipped from V and 3 bases from J, the junction kept 3 bases outside the gene matches. DNA of the CDR3: TGTGCCAGCAGTTTAACGGGGGGGCACTACAATGAGCAGTTCTTC. It specifies CASSLTGGHYNEQFF.

The V call is TRBV6-4, the J call TRBJ2-4, with a possible D match to TRBD2 (5 bases). The end of the DNA fits TRBJ2-7 better, so the J call may be wrong. The CDR3 length is 12 residues. The germline gives CDR1 MRHNA, CDR2 SNTAGT. The CDR3 nucleotides read TGTGCCAAGCGGACGAGTTCCTACGAGCAGTACTTC. It specifies CAKRTSSYEQYF.

This chain links TRBV20-1 with TRBJ2-7; D perhaps matches TRBD2 (6 bases). With the DNA end fitting TRBJ2-5 better, the J assignment may be wrong. The CDR3 sequence is 15 residues long. The germline CDR1 and CDR2 sequences are DFQATT and SNEGSKA (reference sequence). The CDR3 nucleotides are TGCAGTGCTAGAGTAGGTACGCTAGCGTCGGAGACCCAGTACTTC. It specifies CSARVGTLASETQYF.

This clonotype was found a few times. The chain combines TRBV7-9 with TRBJ2-3; TRBD1 is a possible D gene (6 bases). The CDR3 length is 15 residues. Germline assignment: CDR1 SEHNR and CDR2 FQNEAQ (reference sequence). Trimming pared 2 bases from V and 3 bases from J, leaving 12 bases between. The CDR3 DNA follows: TGTGCCAGCAGCTTATTCATGCAGGGGACAGATACGCAGTATTTT. This codes for CASSLFMQGTDTQYF.

This clonotype showed up just a few times. This chain joins TRBV12-3 or TRBV12-4 and TRBJ2-4; D gene unclear. The CDR3 runs to 12 residues. V was cut by 1 base and J by 9 bases, with 7 bases left in between. CDR3 sequence: CASSLGLFIQYF. DNA of the CDR3: TGTGCCAGCAGTTTAGGTCTCTTCATTCAGTACTTC.

This clonotype was observed a handful of times. V usage is TRBV20-1 and J usage is TRBJ1-2; D is undetermined. V shed 3 bases and J shed 5 bases, with 10 bases lying between them. Germline CDR1 DFQATT, CDR2 SNEGSKA (reference sequence). CDR3 length: 12 amino acids. CDR3 nucleotide sequence: TGCAGTGCTAGGCCCAGTTTATATGGCTACACCTTC. Protein sequence: CSARPSLYGYTF.

J is TRBJ2-7 and V is TRBV7-2; 7 nucleotides match TRBD1. The CDR3 extends over 15 amino acids. V shed 2 bases, J shed 3 bases, and the junction held 7 bases outside the gene matches. The germline CDR1 and CDR2 sequences are SGHTA and FQGNSA. CDR3 loop: CASSLKGGESYEQYF. Here the CDR3 DNA reads TGTGCCAGCAGCTTAAAAGGGGGCGAGAGCTACGAGCAGTACTTC.

V usage is TRBV4-1 and J usage is TRBJ1-2; 8 bases are a match to TRBD1. V shed 0 bases, J shed 6 bases, and the junction held 6 bases outside the gene matches. Per the germline V gene, CDR1 is MGHRA and CDR2 is YSYEKL. The CDR3 runs to 15 residues. The CDR3 DNA sequence: TGCGCCAGCAGCCAAGATACGAGACAGGGGAATGGCTACACCTTC. Translation gives CASSQDTRQGNGYTF.

This clonotype was counted only a few times. This chain uses TRBV20-1 with TRBJ2-7; D call uncertain. The length of the CDR3 is 13 residues. The germline V gene has CDR1 DFQATT and CDR2 SNEGSKA (reference sequence). V was pared by 1 base and J by 3 bases, with 10 bases between. CDR3 residues: CSARGHGDYEQYF. In nucleotides, the CDR3 is TGCAGTGCTAGAGGCCACGGAGACTACGAGCAGTACTTC.

This clonotype came up a few times. The V gene is TRBV15, the J gene TRBJ2-3, with D hard to call. The CDR3 loop spans 14 amino acids. Germline CDR1 is LNHNV and CDR2 is YYDKDF (reference sequence). V dropped 0 bases and J dropped 2 bases, with 6 bases sitting between them. CDR3: CATSRDPFTDTQYF. DNA of the CDR3: TGTGCCACCAGCAGAGATCCGTTCACAGATACGCAGTATTTT.

This clonotype was seen a few times. The chain recombines TRBV7-2 with TRBJ2-5; tentative D call: TRBD2 (6 bases). V was clipped by 5 bases and J by 2 bases, with 15 bases between them. CDR3 length: 15 amino acids. Germline loops: CDR1 SGHTA, CDR2 FQGNSA. The CDR3, as DNA: TGTGCCAGCAGCACCCAGGTCGGGGGACAAGAGACCCAGTACTTC. It encodes CASSTQVGGQETQYF.

The chain has TRBV29-1 and TRBJ2-5, with 8 positions matching TRBD1. The CDR3 totals 16 residues. With V trimmed by 3 bases and J by 11 bases, 20 bases remained unmatched. Per germline, CDR1 SQVTM and CDR2 ANQGSEA. The CDR3: CSVDGPDREGLNEQYF. The CDR3 region has the DNA TGCAGCGTTGATGGGCCGGACAGGGAAGGGCTGAATGAGCAGTACTTC.

This clonotype was picked up a small number of times. The gene calls are TRBV6-5 and TRBJ1-1; D perhaps matches TRBD1 (6 bases). The ends were cut back, 4 bases at V and 0 bases at J, with 15 bases in the middle. The CDR3 is 16 amino acids. Germline V gene sequence: CDR1 MNHEY, CDR2 SVGAGI. The CDR3 region has the DNA TGTGCCAGCAGTTCCTCTTGGGCAGGGGTGAACACTGAAGCTTTCTTT. Its translation is CASSSSWAGVNTEAFF.

This clonotype occurred a few times. At one end the junction does not follow the germline gene, possibly because of a read error. The J gene is TRBJ2-7, the V gene TRBV6-2 or TRBV6-3; no clear D gene. Germline-derived CDR1 and CDR2 are MNHEY and SVGEGT. This CDR3 contains 12 residues. The chain's CDR3 is CAGSPGHYEQYF. In DNA form, the CDR3 reads TGTGCCGGCAGTCCGGGCCACTACGAGCAGTACTTC.

The V call is TRBV7-6, the J call TRBJ2-5; D gene unclear. This CDR3 is built from 14 residues. Germline V lookup: CDR1 SGHVS, CDR2 FNYEAQ. V was clipped by 5 bases and J by 1 base, with 11 bases between them. CDR3 amino acids: CASSDSPLQETQYF. CDR3 nucleotides: TGTGCCAGCAGCGACTCCCCCCTCCAAGAGACCCAGTACTTC.